This T cell receptor beta chain originates from a study of T cell changes during pregnancy in multiple sclerosis. Germline V lookup: CDR1 SGDLS, CDR2 YYNGEE. V was clipped by 0 bases and J by 8 bases, with 14 bases between them. This CDR3 has 14 amino acids. Only in-frame clones appear in the TCRdb table, and some are missing; sequencing was by immunoSEQ multiplex PCR. The data contain over 65,000 clones, 90% to 95% of them singletons. The source material was peripheral blood, sampled in the first trimester of pregnancy. The sequence was obtained from a female donor with multiple sclerosis, enrolled in a pregnancy study. The rearrangement uses TRBV9 and TRBJ1-2; the D is unclear. The CDR3 loop is CASSVEAGMSGYTF. The CDR3 DNA reads as TGTGCCAGCAGCGTAGAAGCGGGAATGAGCGGCTACACCTTC. Combining the CDR3 with reference TRBV9 and TRBJ1-2 gives the whole variable domain DSGVTQTPKHLITATGQRVTLRCSPRSGDLSVYWYQQSLDQGLQFLIQYYNGEERAKGNILERFSAQQFPDLHSELNLSSLELGDSALYFCASSVEAGMSGYTFGSGTRLTVV.